This T cell receptor beta chain came from a study of OX40 agonist ivuxolimab in advanced cancers. Study-level background: Ivuxolimab, which targeted the costimulatory receptor OX40 (CD134), was an agonistic, fully human IgG2 monoclonal antibody. Intravenous ivuxolimab was administered to patients every 2 weeks at six dose levels: 0.01, 0.1, 0.3, 1.5, 3 and 10 mg/kg. Of the roughly 51 patients in dose escalation, some 20 had hepatocellular carcinoma, around 15 had melanoma, 9 had renal cell carcinoma and 9 had head and neck cancer. The dose-escalation cohort was around 83% male with a mean age of around 62 years, ranging from about 20 to 80. Prior anti-PD-1, anti-PD-L1 or anti-CTLA-4 therapy was permitted, and 35% to 40% of dose-escalation patients had received checkpoint inhibitors. Partial responses occurred in three dose-escalation patients, of whom one had hepatocellular carcinoma and two had cutaneous melanoma. The purpose of peripheral TCRbeta sequencing was to test whether ivuxolimab changed TCR sequence diversity and led to clonal T-cell expansion. The monotherapy dose-escalation portion (N ≈ 50 patients) of the phase I ivuxolimab trial is reported in the paper.

The trial excluded patients who had a history of autoimmune disease or who were on systemic immunosuppression. In every dose cohort, peripheral blood was drawn for TCR sequencing at baseline, cycle 4 day 1, and cycle 7 day 1. Samples came from an open-label, multicenter, first-in-human phase I dose-escalation trial of ivuxolimab. Adults with locally advanced or metastatic head and neck squamous cell, hepatocellular, melanoma or renal cell carcinoma were enrolled in the trial. CD4+ and CD8+ T cells were sorted separately from peripheral blood before TCR sequencing. To sequence the TCRbeta CDR3 region, genomic DNA was isolated from the sorted cells. TCRbeta CDR3 regions were sequenced using the immunoSEQ Assay. TCRdb obtained this table from immuneACCESS and retained in-frame rearrangements with V and J assigned. These tables miss some clones; where compared with another copy, unresolved V genes account for less than half of the shortfall, and the remainder is unexplained. The table for this sample lists about 36,000 clones; around 77% of them were counted only once. Around a fifth of the sample comes from the top ten.

General findings and caveats noted by the study authors: After ivuxolimab, expanded clones were on average more numerous among CD8+ T cells than among CD4+ T cells. Low levels of normalized T-cell clonal expansion were also seen in some patients who did not respond. At doses of 0.1 to 3.0 mg/kg, clonal expansion of both CD4+ and CD8+ T cells in blood was seen between baseline and week 6. Partial responders in the 0.1-3.0 mg/kg groups had among the lowest normalized peripheral clonal expansion, especially among CD8+ T cells. Which antigens the clonally expanded peripheral T cells were specific for was not determined.

CDR1 GTSNPN and CDR2 SVGIG were looked up in the germline V gene (reference sequence). V lost 4 bases and J lost 0 bases; the stretch between them is 10 bases long. The CDR3, from cysteine to phenylalanine, totals 14 residues. The sequence is cut down to CDR3 DNA, 42 bases in frame from base 1. Turning to this clone: Its antigen has not been determined. No base qualities exist here, and no much larger clone lies one base off it.

The chain was built from TRBV30 and TRBJ1-3; the D gene is not confidently resolved. The sequenced sample was CD4+ or CD8+ T cells sorted from blood, obtained in a trial of the OX40 agonist ivuxolimab. The source of this sequence is an adult with an advanced solid tumor such as melanoma, head and neck, liver or kidney cancer. The DNA sequence is given as TGTGCCTGGACAGGAGGGCTCTCTGGAAACACCATATATTTT. Its translation is CAWTGGLSGNTIYF.